Listed here are 31 T cell receptor beta chains from one sample, sequenced in a study of response to subunit inactivated influenza vaccine. One entry per CDR3 protein, called by TCRdb with MiXCR from the RT-PCR reads. The sample shows about 570,000 distinct CDR3 sequences, around 10% of them seen only once. These data were also reused for a study on T cells expressing NK-cell markers. That work adds: With UMIs, 5'RACE template switching was used to make TCR beta cDNA.

The sample was PBMCs from blood, taken on the day of vaccination. The receptors were sampled from a man aged 50 or older who received an inactivated influenza vaccine.

This clonotype occurred a few times. This chain links TRBV9 with TRBJ2-7; tentatively, D is TRBD2 (6 bases). The CDR3 length is 15 residues. The germline V gene has CDR1 SGDLS and CDR2 YYNGEE. Trimming removed 4 bases from V and 4 bases from J, with 18 bases in between. The CDR3, as DNA: TGTGCCAGCAGCTCAACTTTCAGGAGGGAGTACGAGCAGTACTTC. It specifies CASSSTFRREYEQYF.

The chain carries TRBV5-1 and TRBJ2-1; a weak D match, TRBD2 (6 bases). The germline gives CDR1 SGHRS, CDR2 YFSETQ. The CDR3 extends over 18 amino acids. The V and J ends lost 0 bases and 3 bases respectively, with 19 bases between them. CDR3 loop: CASSLAVAARRVYNEQFF. CDR3 nucleotide sequence: TGCGCCAGCAGCTTGGCCGTGGCAGCCAGGAGGGTCTACAATGAGCAGTTCTTC. Variable domain in full (rest from reference TRBV5-1 and TRBJ2-1): KAGVTQTPRYLIKTRGQQVTLSCSPISGHRSVSWYQQTPGQGLQFLFEYFSETQRNKGNFPGRFSGRQFSNSRSEMNVSTLELGDSALYLCASSLAVAARRVYNEQFFGPGTRLTVL.

This clonotype turned up a few times. The V and J genes are TRBV10-3 and TRBJ2-1, with TRBD2 matching 11 bases. Germline CDR1 and CDR2: ENHRY and SYGVKD. V shed 10 bases, J shed 4 bases, and the junction held 6 bases outside the gene matches. This CDR3 region has 14 residues. The CDR3 protein is CATGTSGDYNEQFF. DNA of the CDR3: TGTGCCACCGGGACTAGCGGAGATTACAATGAGCAGTTCTTC.

This clonotype was recorded a few times. The rearrangement joins TRBV6-5 to TRBJ1-6; tentatively, D is TRBD1 (6 bases). The length of the CDR3 is 14 residues. The V end was cut by 2 bases, the J end by 12 bases, with 14 bases between. Germline assignment: CDR1 MNHEY and CDR2 SVGAGI. CDR3 sequence (DNA): TGTGCCAGCAGTTACACAGGGTCAAAGCGACCCCTCCACTTT. The encoded protein is CASSYTGSKRPLHF.

This clonotype appeared a few times. The chain carries TRBV5-6 and TRBJ2-2; 9 nucleotides line up with TRBD2. Germline V gene data show CDR1 as SGHDT and CDR2 as YYEEEE. CDR3 length: 15 amino acids. The V gene end was trimmed by 7 bases and the J gene end by 0 bases; junction bases not matched to a gene: 4. The CDR3 coding sequence is TGTGCCAGCGGTCGACTAGCGGCGAACACCGGGGAGCTGTTTTTT. Residues: CASGRLAANTGELFF.

The chain links TRBV20-1 to TRBJ2-1; TRBD2 matches 8 bases. V trimming: 1 base; J trimming: 2 bases; junction bases outside the gene matches: 7. The CDR3 has 16 residues. Germline loops: CDR1 DFQATT, CDR2 SNEGSKA (reference sequence). CDR3 region: CSARGQTSGTYNEQFF. The CDR3 nucleotides read TGCAGTGCTAGAGGTCAAACTAGCGGAACCTACAATGAGCAGTTCTTC.

This clonotype came up many times. This chain joins TRBV6-9 and TRBJ2-3; D gene unclear. CDR3 length: 12 residues. Trimming removed 8 bases from V and 6 bases from J, with 12 bases in between. Germline CDR1 and CDR2: MNHGY and SVAAGI. The CDR3 is CASAFKGDTQYF. The CDR3 nucleotides read TGTGCCAGCGCCTTTAAAGGGGATACGCAGTATTTT.

This clonotype was counted ten times or more. The chain joins TRBV20-1 to TRBJ1-2, with D tentatively TRBD1 (5 bases). CDR1 is DFQATT and CDR2 is SNEGSKA in the germline V gene (reference sequence). The CDR3 sequence is 13 residues long. Between the trimmed V and J ends, which lost 3 bases and 1 base, there was a span of 9 bases. The CDR3 DNA reads TGCAGTGCTAGTAGGGGCCTTAACTATGGCTACACCTTC. This encodes CSASRGLNYGYTF.

There are a few counts of this clonotype. The rearrangement links TRBV5-1 to TRBJ2-2, with TRBD2 matching over 14 bases. CDR1 is SGHRS, CDR2 YFSETQ, per germline. Trimming removed 4 bases from V and 0 bases from J; junction bases left unmatched: 5. The CDR3 is made up of 18 amino acids. The CDR3 protein is CASSRGLAGDPNTGELFF. The CDR3 DNA is TGCGCCAGCAGCCGGGGACTAGCGGGGGACCCGAACACCGGGGAGCTGTTTTTT.

The CDR3 region is CASSLGHQRFF. The DNA of the CDR3 is TGCGCCAGCAGCTTAGGGCACCAGCGGTTCTTC. This chain uses TRBV5-1 with TRBJ2-1; D is undetermined. V was clipped by 2 bases and J by 15 bases, with 12 bases between them. The CDR3 is 11 amino acids. Germline CDR1 SGHRS, CDR2 YFSETQ.

This clonotype was picked up a small number of times. The V and J genes are TRBV7-8 and TRBJ1-1; 10 positions agree with TRBD1. The CDR3 contains 17 residues. Per the germline V gene, CDR1 is SGHVS and CDR2 is FQNEAQ. J gave up 1 base and V 2 bases, and 7 bases lay outside the gene matches. Written as DNA, the CDR3 is TGTGCCAGCAGCTTACGTCCGGGACAGGGGAGGAACACTGAAGCTTTCTTT. This encodes CASSLRPGQGRNTEAFF.

This clonotype turned up a few times. This chain uses TRBV12-3 or TRBV12-4 with TRBJ2-7; 8 bases agree with TRBD2. With 6 bases clipped from V and 5 bases from J, the junction kept 6 bases outside the gene matches. The CDR3 contains 13 residues. The CDR3 nucleotides are TGTGCCAGCAGCCAGACGACTAGCGACGAGCAGTACTTC. Its translation is CASSQTTSDEQYF.

The chain joins TRBV7-2 to TRBJ2-2; D uncertain. Germline CDR1 is SGHTA and CDR2 is FQGNSA. V lost 5 bases and J 11 bases, leaving 21 bases between the germline ends. This CDR3 comprises 15 residues. CDR3: CASSPLVPTTLELFF. The CDR3 coding sequence is TGTGCCAGCAGCCCGCTAGTCCCCACGACGCTAGAGCTGTTTTTT.

This clonotype was detected a few times. The J gene is TRBJ2-7, the V gene TRBV11-2; 8 positions match TRBD1. The germline gives CDR1 SGHAT, CDR2 FQNNGV. The V segment lost 7 bases and the J segment 1 base; nucleotides outside the gene matches: 9. CDR3 length equals 15 residues. The CDR3 spells CASTYLRTGSYEQYF. CDR3 nucleotide sequence: TGTGCCAGCACCTACTTACGGACAGGGTCCTACGAGCAGTACTTC.

Only a few counts were recorded for this clonotype. The chain has TRBV3-1 and TRBJ2-5; 13 nucleotides align to TRBD2. Germline loops: CDR1 LGHDT, CDR2 YNNKEL (reference sequence). The CDR3 loop spans 16 amino acids. V was pared by 0 bases and J by 4 bases, with 2 bases of the junction left unmatched. This CDR3 is CASSQERLAGGETQYF. CDR3 nucleotide sequence: TGTGCCAGCAGCCAAGAAAGACTAGCGGGAGGAGAGACCCAGTACTTC.

This clonotype was counted a few times. V and J are TRBV14 and TRBJ2-2; 12 bases align to TRBD1. Germline CDR1 SGHDN, CDR2 FVKESK. The CDR3 consists of 16 residues. With 5 bases clipped from V and 4 bases from J, the junction kept 5 bases outside the gene matches. The CDR3 here is CASSSGTGGVTGELFF. Here the CDR3 DNA reads TGTGCCAGCAGCTCGGGGACAGGGGGCGTCACCGGGGAGCTGTTTTTT.

V usage is TRBV24-1 and J usage is TRBJ2-7; tentatively, D is TRBD1 (6 bases). The CDR3 consists of 13 residues. V dropped 4 bases and J dropped 0 bases, with 6 bases sitting between them. The germline V gene has CDR1 KGHDR and CDR2 SFDVKD. CDR3 in DNA: TGTGCCACCAGTGAAGGGGGCTCCTACGAGCAGTACTTC. Encoded protein: CATSEGGSYEQYF.

This chain uses TRBV28 with TRBJ2-1; 9 bases match TRBD2. Germline V lookup: CDR1 MDHEN, CDR2 SYDVKM. V shed 4 bases, J shed 2 bases, and the junction held 12 bases outside the gene matches. The CDR3 sequence is 18 residues long. This CDR3 reads CASSSFQKSGRTYNEQFF. The CDR3 DNA reads TGTGCCAGCAGTTCGTTCCAGAAGAGCGGGAGGACCTACAATGAGCAGTTCTTC.

This clonotype showed up just a few times. CDR3 DNA sequence: TGTGCCAGCAGCCAAGATTGGGTAGGGAACCAAGAGACCCAGTACTTC. Amino acid sequence: CASSQDWVGNQETQYF. The chain combines TRBV3-1 with TRBJ2-5; D call uncertain. V lost 0 bases and J 0 bases, leaving 11 bases between the germline ends. Germline lookup yields CDR1 LGHDT and CDR2 YNNKEL (reference sequence). This CDR3 spans 16 amino acids.

This sequence joins TRBV18 and TRBJ2-3; 11 positions agree with TRBD2. The trim removed 3 bases at V and 0 bases at J, leaving 5 bases unmatched. Germline CDR1 KGHSH, CDR2 LQKENI. This CDR3 region has 17 residues. The CDR3 protein is CASSPLAGGSSTDTQYF. DNA of the CDR3: TGTGCCAGCTCACCCTTAGCGGGGGGGTCCAGCACAGATACGCAGTATTTT.

This clonotype showed up just a few times. The chain carries TRBV2 and TRBJ2-4; tentative D call: TRBD1 (6 bases). The V gene's germline CDR1 is SNHLY and CDR2 FYNNEI. This CDR3 spans 14 amino acids. The germline V and J ends were trimmed by 4 bases and 6 bases, with 13 bases remaining between them. In nucleotides, the CDR3 is TGTGCCAGCAGTGGGGCCAGAGGGGGAAACATTCAGTACTTC. Amino acids: CASSGARGGNIQYF. Full variable domain (outside the CDR3, taken from reference TRBV2 and TRBJ2-4): EPEVTQTPSHQVTQMGQEVILRCVPISNHLYFYWYRQILGQKVEFLVSFYNNEISEKSEIFDDQFSVERPDGSNFTLKIRSTKLEDSAMYFCASSGARGGNIQYFGAGTRLSVL.

The J gene is TRBJ2-2, the V gene TRBV5-5; D gene uncertain. From germline, CDR1 is SGHKS and CDR2 YYEKEE (reference sequence). V was pared by 2 bases and J by 4 bases, with 12 bases between. The CDR3 length is 15 residues. As DNA, the CDR3 is TGTGCCAGCAGCTTCCCAGGTCTCGTCACCGGGGAGCTGTTTTTT. Translation: CASSFPGLVTGELFF.

The genes are TRBV4-1 and TRBJ2-5; 11 positions match TRBD2. CDR1 and CDR2 from the germline V gene are MGHRA and YSYEKL. The CDR3 spans 17 residues. Germline trimming cut 4 bases from V and 5 bases from J; bases unmatched to any gene: 12. The CDR3 is CASSPWDSGGAGETQYF. CDR3 DNA: TGCGCCAGCAGCCCCTGGGATAGCGGGGGGGCCGGGGAGACCCAGTACTTC.

About this clonotype: Mismatch with germline at one junction end may stem from a read error. The J gene is TRBJ2-7, the V gene TRBV24-1; D possibly uses TRBD1 or TRBD2 (5 bases each). This CDR3 is 15 amino acids long. Per the germline V gene, CDR1 is KGHDR and CDR2 is SFDVKD. The DNA of the CDR3 is TGTGCCACCTGTGATTCCATGAGGGACCCCCACGAGCAGTACTTC. Its translation is CATCDSMRDPHEQYF.

This clonotype was found a few times. The gene calls are TRBV27 and TRBJ1-5; perhaps TRBD1 as D (6 bases). Germline lookup yields CDR1 MNHEY and CDR2 SMNVEV (reference sequence). V lost 5 bases to trimming and J lost 4 bases, with 12 bases between them. This CDR3 region has 14 residues. The CDR3 sequence: CASSKGTFNQPQHF. DNA for the CDR3: TGTGCCAGCAGTAAAGGGACATTTAATCAGCCCCAGCATTTT.

This clonotype was counted a few times. CDR3 loop: CASSPRRGGKQFF. The CDR3 region has the DNA TGTGCCAGCAGTCCCCGACGGGGGGGAAAGCAGTTCTTC. The rearrangement uses TRBV7-2 and TRBJ2-1, with 8 bases that match TRBD2. V shed 6 bases and J 11 bases; nucleotides not matched to a gene: 9. The V gene's germline CDR1 is SGHTA and CDR2 FQGNSA. The CDR3 sequence is 13 residues long.

The chain combines TRBV29-1 with TRBJ2-1, with D perhaps being TRBD1 or TRBD2 (5 bases each). Germline-derived CDR1 and CDR2 are SQVTM and ANQGSEA. The length of the CDR3 is 15 residues. Trimming pared 7 bases from V and 0 bases from J, leaving 16 bases between. This chain's CDR3 is CSALGGDGSYNEQFF. The CDR3 DNA is TGCAGCGCCCTAGGTGGGGACGGCTCCTACAATGAGCAGTTCTTC.

This clonotype has only a few counts. This chain uses TRBV6-5 with TRBJ1-1; D is perhaps TRBD1 (5 bases). With 4 bases removed from V and 2 bases from J, the gap between germline ends came to 8 bases. The CDR3 extends over 13 amino acids. The germline CDR1 and CDR2 sequences are MNHEY and SVGAGI. In DNA, the CDR3 is TGTGCCAGCAGTTGGGGCTTTAACACTGAAGCTTTCTTT. This gives the protein CASSWGFNTEAFF.

The chain employs TRBV9 and TRBJ2-1, with TRBD1 matching over 12 bases. Germline assignment: CDR1 SGDLS and CDR2 YYNGEE. The CDR3 length is 15 residues. With V trimmed by 4 bases and J by 6 bases, 5 bases remained unmatched. CDR3 DNA sequence: TGTGCCAGCAGCTCCCGGGACAGGGGGCCCAATGAGCAGTTCTTC. Encoded protein: CASSSRDRGPNEQFF.

This clonotype was observed a handful of times. This rearrangement joins TRBV5-5 to TRBJ2-3; TRBD2 aligns across 12 bases. Unmatched junction bases numbered 4, after V lost 2 bases and J lost 3 bases. CDR1 is SGHKS, CDR2 YYEKEE, per germline (reference sequence). CDR3 length: 16 residues. The CDR3 here is CASSFGLAGKTDTQYF. CDR3 DNA: TGTGCCAGCAGCTTCGGACTAGCGGGGAAAACAGATACGCAGTATTTT.

This chain uses TRBV20-1 with TRBJ2-2, with D unclear. CDR1 and CDR2 (germline): DFQATT, SNEGSKA (reference sequence). The V gene lost 0 bases and the J gene lost 8 bases, with 7 bases spanning the gap. This CDR3 is 12 amino acids long. The CDR3 DNA reads as TGCAGTGCTAGAGATAAAGGAGGGGAGCTGTTTTTT. It encodes CSARDKGGELFF.